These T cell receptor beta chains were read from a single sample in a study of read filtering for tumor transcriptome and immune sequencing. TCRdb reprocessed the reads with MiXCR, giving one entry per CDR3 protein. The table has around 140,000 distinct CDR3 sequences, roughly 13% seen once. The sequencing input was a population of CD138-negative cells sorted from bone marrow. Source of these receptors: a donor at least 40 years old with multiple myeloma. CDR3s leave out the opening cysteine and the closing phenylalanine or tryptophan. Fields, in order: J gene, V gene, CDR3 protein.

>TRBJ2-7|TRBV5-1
ASSYTSADYNYEQY
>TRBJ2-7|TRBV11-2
ASIWGASASYEQY
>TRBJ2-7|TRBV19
ASSMGTGTYEQY
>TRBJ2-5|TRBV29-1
SVLTAYQETQY
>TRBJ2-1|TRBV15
ATSRDWTSGNRSEQF
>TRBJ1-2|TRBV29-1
SVGQVAYGYT
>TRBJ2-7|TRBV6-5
ASSTGTANEQY
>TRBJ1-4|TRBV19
ASSMTGTGREKLF
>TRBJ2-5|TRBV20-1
SAQNNRGRQETQY
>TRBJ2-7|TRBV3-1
ASSRDRGPYEQY
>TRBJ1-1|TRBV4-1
ASSQTGLNTEAF
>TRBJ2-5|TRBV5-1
ASSLWGLAGGIQETQY
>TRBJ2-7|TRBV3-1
ASNPGLAGRYEQY
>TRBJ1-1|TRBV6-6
ASQVNTEAF
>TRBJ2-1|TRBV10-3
AISEVEGAYNEQF
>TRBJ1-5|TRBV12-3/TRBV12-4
ASSLSLGSNQPQH
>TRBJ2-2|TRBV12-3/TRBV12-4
ASSPRTSAGELF
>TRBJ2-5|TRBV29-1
SAGQGVTSETQY
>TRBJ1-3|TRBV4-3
ASSQSERSGNTIY
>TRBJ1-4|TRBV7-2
ASSATGAYAEKLF
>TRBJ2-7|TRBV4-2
ASSQAPPISGSRYEQY
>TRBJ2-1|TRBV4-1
ASSQVAGGPSESEQF
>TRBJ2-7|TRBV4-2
ASSRGGLVLDERY
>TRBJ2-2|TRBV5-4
ASSLAPGFPGGELF
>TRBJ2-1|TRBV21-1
ASSPLTSGHPYNEQF
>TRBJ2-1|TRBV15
ATSSWTSGRFYNEQF
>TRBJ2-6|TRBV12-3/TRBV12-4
ASTGRGRSGANVLT
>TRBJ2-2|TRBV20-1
SAGAPGGGKVTGEPF
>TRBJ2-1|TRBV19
ASSIGASGRNEQF
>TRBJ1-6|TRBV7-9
ASSLAAWGSPLH
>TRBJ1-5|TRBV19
ASSIGGAGTPWGNQPQH
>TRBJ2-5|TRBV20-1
SARAGTSRKETQY
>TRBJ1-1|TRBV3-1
ASSWITEAF
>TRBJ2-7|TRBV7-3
ASTLGGSGDEQY
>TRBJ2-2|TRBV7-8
AIYRDRGTANTGELF
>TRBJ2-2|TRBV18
ASSPPSGRLGELF
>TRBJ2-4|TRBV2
ASSGKGVAEAKNIQY
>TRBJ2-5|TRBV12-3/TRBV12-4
ASSLGSEIWY
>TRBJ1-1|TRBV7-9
ASSLVDPNTEAF
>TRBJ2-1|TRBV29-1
SVDYFDYNEQF
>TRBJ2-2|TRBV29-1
SVQGVLNTGELF
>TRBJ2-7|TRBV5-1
ASSLDFGEQY
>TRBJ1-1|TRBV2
ASKLQGALNTEAF
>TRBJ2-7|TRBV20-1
SATGTGLSYEQY
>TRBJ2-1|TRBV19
ASSGYGIGNEQF
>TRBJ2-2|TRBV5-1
ASSLTLAGYTGELF
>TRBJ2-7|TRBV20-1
SARDPSLNEQY
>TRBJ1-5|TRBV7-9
ASSSQNQPQH
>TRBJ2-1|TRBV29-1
SADTPRGGWNEQF
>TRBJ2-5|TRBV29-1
SVEVVAQY
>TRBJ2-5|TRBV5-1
ASSSRDRDKQETQY
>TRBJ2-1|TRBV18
ASSPANGNNEQF
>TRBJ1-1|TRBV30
AWSAQTGANTEAF
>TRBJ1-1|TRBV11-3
ASSFSDRVNTEAF
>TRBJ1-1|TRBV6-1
ASSARDGETEAF